This paragraph covers one TCR beta chain sequence. Its target is not known. This record comes from a study of T cells in Graves' hyperthyroidism and ophthalmopathy. The study's findings and limits: Patients with ophthalmopathy were separated from those with stable hyperthyroidism by a 13 V-J model.

RNA transcripts were the template for amplifying TCR beta CDR3 regions. Initially, a first-round RT-PCR of the TCR CDR3 employed the HTBI primer set. TCRdb called the multiplex PCR reads again in MiXCR, with one record for every CDR3 protein. The sample contains 300,000 to 450,000 distinct CDR3 sequences, 15% to 20% of which appear only once. Around 10 ml fresh peripheral blood yielded the PBMCs. Germline CDR1 reads SGHNT; CDR2 reads YENEEA. The V and J ends lost 4 bases and 6 bases, in that order; junction bases with no gene match: 5. CDR3 length: 14 amino acids. Sequencing input: blood. The TCR was taken from a woman aged 30 to 39 with Graves' hyperthyroidism that later progressed to Graves' ophthalmopathy. The chain joins TRBV11-3 to TRBJ1-2, with 10 bases aligning to TRBD1. CDR3 nucleotides: TGTGCCAGCAGCTCGACAGGGGGCGTCAATGGCTACACCTTC. Its translation: CASSSTGGVNGYTF. Filled out from reference TRBV11-3 and TRBJ1-2, the complete variable domain reads EAGVVQSPRYKIIEKKQPVAFWCNPISGHNTLYWYLQNLGQGPELLIRYENEEAVDDSQLPKDRFSAERLKGVDSTLKIQPAELGDSAVYLCASSSTGGVNGYTFGSGTRLTVV.